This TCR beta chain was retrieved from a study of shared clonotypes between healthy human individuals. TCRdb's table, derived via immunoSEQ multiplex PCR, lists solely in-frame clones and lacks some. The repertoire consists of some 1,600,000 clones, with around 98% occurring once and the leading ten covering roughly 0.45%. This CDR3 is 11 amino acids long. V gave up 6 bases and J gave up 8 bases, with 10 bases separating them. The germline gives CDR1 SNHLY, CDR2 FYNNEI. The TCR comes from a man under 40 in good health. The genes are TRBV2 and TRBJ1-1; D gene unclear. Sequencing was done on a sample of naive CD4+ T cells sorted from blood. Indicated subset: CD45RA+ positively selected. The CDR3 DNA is TGTGCCAGCAGCCGACACGAAGAAGCTTTCTTT. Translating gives CASSRHEEAFF.